This TCR beta chain was captured in a study of blood T cell repertoires in COVID-19. Original analysis: Reference gene primer amplification gave nucleated cell count estimates. Method: immunoSEQ multiplex PCR; TCRdb's copy keeps in-frame clones and lacks some. Clonal size and the V and J genes are those of that table, whereas D and trimming came from the DNA. The repertoire has roughly 250,000 clones, around nine tenths of them found once; the top ten carry 1.5% to 2%. V was clipped by 0 bases and J by 3 bases, with 12 bases between them. CDR3 length: 16 amino acids. CDR1 is LGHNA and CDR2 is YSLEER in the germline V gene. The study counted Cohort 3 donors as recovered given two negative PCRs, clearance, or symptom resolution.

The receptor was derived from a woman aged 50 to 60 who had recovered from COVID-19. The chain couples TRBV4-3 to TRBJ2-1; the D gene is possibly TRBD2 (6 bases). The sequenced sample consisted of PBMCs or T cells enriched from blood (not recorded which). CDR3 region: CASSQDGVADYNEQFF. The CDR3 bases are TGCGCCAGCAGCCAAGATGGAGTAGCGGACTACAATGAGCAGTTCTTC.